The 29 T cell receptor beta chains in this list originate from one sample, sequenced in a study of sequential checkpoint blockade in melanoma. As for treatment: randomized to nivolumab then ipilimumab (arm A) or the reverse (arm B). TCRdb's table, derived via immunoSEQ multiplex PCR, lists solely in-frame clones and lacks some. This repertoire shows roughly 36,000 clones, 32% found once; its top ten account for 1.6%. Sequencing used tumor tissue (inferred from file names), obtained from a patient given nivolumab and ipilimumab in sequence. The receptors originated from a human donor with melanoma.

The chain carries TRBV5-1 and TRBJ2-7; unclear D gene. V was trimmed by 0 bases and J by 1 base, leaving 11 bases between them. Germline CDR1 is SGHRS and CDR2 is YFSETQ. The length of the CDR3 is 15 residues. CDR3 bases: TGCGCCAGCAGCTTGGCTGGGGAATCGTCCTACGAGCAGTACTTC. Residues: CASSLAGESSYEQYF.

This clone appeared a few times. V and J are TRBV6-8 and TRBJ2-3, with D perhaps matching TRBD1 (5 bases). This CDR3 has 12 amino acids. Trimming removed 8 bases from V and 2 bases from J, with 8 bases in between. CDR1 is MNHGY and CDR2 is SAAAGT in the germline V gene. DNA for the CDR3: TGTGCCAGCGGCAGGGACACAGATACGCAGTATTTT. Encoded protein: CASGRDTDTQYF.

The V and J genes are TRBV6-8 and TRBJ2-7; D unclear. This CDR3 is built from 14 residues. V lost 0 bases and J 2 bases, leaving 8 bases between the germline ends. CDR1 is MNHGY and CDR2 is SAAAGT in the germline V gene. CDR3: CASSYSTHPYEQYF. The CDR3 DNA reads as TGTGCCAGCAGTTACTCGACCCATCCCTACGAGCAGTACTTC.

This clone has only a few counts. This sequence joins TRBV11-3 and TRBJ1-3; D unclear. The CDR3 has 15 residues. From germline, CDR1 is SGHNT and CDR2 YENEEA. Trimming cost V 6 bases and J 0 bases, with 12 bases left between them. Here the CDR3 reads CASSLDRISGNTIYF. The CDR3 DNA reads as TGTGCCAGCAGTCTCGACCGTATCTCTGGAAACACCATATATTTT.

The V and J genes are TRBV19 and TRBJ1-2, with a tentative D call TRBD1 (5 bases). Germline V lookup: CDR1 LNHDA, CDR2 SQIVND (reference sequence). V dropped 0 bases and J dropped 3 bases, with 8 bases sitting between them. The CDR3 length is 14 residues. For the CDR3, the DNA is TGTGCCAGTAGTATAGATGGGACGGACTATGGCTACACCTTC. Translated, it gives CASSIDGTDYGYTF.

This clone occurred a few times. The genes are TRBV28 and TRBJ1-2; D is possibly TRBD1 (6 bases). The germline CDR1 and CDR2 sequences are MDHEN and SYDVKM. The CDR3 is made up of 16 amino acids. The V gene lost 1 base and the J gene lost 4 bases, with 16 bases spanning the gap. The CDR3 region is CASSLFSWGQGYGYTF. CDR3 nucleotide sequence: TGTGCCAGCAGTTTATTTTCCTGGGGGCAGGGCTATGGCTACACCTTC.

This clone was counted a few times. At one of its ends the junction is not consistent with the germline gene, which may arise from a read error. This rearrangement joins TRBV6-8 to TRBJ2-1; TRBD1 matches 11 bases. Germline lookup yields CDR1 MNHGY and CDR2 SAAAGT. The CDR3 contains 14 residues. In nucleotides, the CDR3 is TGTGCCATCAGTGCCGGGACAGGGGGCAATGAGCAGTTCTTC. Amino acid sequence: CAISAGTGGNEQFF.

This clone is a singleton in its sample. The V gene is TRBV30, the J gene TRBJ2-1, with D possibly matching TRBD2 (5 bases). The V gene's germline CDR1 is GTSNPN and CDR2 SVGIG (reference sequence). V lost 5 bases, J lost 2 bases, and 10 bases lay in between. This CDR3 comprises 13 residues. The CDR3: CAWRELTYNEQFF. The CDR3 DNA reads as TGTGCCTGGCGGGAACTAACCTACAATGAGCAGTTCTTC.

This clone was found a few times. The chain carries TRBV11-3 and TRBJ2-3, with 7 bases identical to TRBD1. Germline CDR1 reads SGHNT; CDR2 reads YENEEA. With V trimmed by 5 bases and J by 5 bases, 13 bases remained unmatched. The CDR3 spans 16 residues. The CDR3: CASSGTSVAGGDTQYF. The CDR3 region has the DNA TGTGCCAGCAGCGGGACATCGGTCGCAGGGGGAGATACGCAGTATTTT. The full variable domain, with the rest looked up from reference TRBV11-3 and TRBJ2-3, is EAGVVQSPRYKIIEKKQPVAFWCNPISGHNTLYWYLQNLGQGPELLIRYENEEAVDDSQLPKDRFSAERLKGVDSTLKIQPAELGDSAVYLCASSGTSVAGGDTQYFGPGTRLTVL.

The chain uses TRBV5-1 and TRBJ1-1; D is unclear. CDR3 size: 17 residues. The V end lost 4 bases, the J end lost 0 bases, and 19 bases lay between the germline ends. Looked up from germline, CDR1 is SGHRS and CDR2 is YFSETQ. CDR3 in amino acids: CASSLGFWAEMNTEAFF. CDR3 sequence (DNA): TGCGCCAGCAGCCTCGGGTTTTGGGCGGAGATGAACACTGAAGCTTTCTTT.

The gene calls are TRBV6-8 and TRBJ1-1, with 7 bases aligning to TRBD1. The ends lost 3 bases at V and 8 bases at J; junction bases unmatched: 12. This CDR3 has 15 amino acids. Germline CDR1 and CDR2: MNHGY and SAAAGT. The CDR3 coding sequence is TGTGCCAGCAGTTATGAGAACAGGGGCCCGCTCGAAGCTTTCTTT. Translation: CASSYENRGPLEAFF.

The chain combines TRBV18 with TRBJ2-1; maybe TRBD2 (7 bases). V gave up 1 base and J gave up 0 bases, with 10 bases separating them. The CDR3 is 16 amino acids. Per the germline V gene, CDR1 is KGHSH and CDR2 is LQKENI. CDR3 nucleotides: TGTGCCAGCTCACCACAGGGGGGGAGCTCCTACAATGAGCAGTTCTTC. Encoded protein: CASSPQGGSSYNEQFF.

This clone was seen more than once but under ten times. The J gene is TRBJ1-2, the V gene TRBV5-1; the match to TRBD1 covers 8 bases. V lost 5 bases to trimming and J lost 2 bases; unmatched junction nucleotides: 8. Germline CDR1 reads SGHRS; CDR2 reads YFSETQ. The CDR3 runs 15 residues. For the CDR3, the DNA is TGCGCCAGCAGGGCCAGGGGGCTATTAAACTATGGCTACACCTTC. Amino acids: CASRARGLLNYGYTF.

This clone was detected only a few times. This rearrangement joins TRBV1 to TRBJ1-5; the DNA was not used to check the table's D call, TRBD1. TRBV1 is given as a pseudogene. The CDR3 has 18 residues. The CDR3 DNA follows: TGCACCAGCAGCCCCGACATCCTCCACCCCCGTAGCAATCAGCCCCAGCATTTT. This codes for CTSSPDILHPRSNQPQHF.

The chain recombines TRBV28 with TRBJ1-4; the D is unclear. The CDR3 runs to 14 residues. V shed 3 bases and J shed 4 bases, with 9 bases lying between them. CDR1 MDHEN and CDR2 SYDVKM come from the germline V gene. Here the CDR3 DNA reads TGTGCCAGCAGTTTGAAGGGTATTAATGAAAAACTGTTTTTT. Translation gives CASSLKGINEKLFF.

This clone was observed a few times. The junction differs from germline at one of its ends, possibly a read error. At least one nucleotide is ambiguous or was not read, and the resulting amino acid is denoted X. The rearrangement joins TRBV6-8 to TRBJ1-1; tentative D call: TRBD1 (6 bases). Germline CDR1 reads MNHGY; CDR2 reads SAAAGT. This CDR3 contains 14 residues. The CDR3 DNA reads TGTGCCAGCAACCGGGGGCGCGTTACCACTGAARCTTTCTTT. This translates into CASNRGRVTTEXFF.

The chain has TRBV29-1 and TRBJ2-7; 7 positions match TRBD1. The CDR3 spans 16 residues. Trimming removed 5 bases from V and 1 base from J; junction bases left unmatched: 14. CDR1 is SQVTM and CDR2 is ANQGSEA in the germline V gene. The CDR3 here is CSVSRGPSTNSYEQYF. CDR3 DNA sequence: TGCAGCGTTTCGAGGGGGCCTTCAACTAATTCCTACGAGCAGTACTTC.

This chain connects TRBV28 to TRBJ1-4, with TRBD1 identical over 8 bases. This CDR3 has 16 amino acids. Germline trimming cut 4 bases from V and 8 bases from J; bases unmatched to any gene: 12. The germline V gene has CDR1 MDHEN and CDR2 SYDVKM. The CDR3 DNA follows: TGTGCCAGCAGTTCCCCAAGATCCGGGACAGGCGAAAAACTGTTTTTT. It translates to CASSSPRSGTGEKLFF.

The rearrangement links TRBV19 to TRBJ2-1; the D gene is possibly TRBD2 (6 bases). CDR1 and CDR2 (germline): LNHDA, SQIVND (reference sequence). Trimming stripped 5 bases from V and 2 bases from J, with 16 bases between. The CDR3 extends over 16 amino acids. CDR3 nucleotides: TGTGCCAGTAGTCCCACCGGGCGGGGAGCCTACAATGAGCAGTTCTTC. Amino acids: CASSPTGRGAYNEQFF.

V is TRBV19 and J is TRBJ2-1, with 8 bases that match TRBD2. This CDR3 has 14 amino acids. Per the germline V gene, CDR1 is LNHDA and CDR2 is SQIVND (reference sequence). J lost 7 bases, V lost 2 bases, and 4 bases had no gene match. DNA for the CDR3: TGTGCCAGTAGTATATACGGCGGGAGGAATGAGCAGTTCTTC. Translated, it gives CASSIYGGRNEQFF.

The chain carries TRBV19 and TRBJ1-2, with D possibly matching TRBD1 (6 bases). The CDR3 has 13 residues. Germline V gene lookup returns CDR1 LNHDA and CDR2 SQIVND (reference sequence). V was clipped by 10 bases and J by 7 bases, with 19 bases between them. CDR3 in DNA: TGTGCCATCTCCGGACAGTCTCATAGTGGCTACACCTTC. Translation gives CAISGQSHSGYTF.

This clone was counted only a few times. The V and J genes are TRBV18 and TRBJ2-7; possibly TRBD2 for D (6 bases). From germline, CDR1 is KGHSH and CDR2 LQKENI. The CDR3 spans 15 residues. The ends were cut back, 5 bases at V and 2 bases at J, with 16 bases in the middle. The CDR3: CASSAIAGGAYEQYF. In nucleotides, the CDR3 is TGTGCCAGCTCAGCCATCGCTGGCGGGGCCTACGAGCAGTACTTC.

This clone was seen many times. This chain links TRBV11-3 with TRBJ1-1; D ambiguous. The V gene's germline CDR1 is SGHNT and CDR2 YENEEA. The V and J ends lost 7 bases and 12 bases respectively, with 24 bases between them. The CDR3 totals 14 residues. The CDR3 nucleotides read TGTGCCAGCATCGAGGACGTGTATTTTCAAATTCCTTTCTTT. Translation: CASIEDVYFQIPFF.

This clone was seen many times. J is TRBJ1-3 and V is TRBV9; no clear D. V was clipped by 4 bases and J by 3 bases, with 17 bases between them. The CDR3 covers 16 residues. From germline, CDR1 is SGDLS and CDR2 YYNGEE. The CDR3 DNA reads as TGTGCCAGCAGCCCTCAGTCAGCGGAGGTTGGAAACACCATATATTTT. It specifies CASSPQSAEVGNTIYF.

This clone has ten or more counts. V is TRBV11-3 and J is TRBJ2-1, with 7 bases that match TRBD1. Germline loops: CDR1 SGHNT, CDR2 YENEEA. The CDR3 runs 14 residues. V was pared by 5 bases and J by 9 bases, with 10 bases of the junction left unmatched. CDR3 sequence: CASSPRTGGGEQFF. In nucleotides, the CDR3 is TGTGCCAGCAGCCCAAGGACAGGTGGGGGTGAGCAGTTCTTC.

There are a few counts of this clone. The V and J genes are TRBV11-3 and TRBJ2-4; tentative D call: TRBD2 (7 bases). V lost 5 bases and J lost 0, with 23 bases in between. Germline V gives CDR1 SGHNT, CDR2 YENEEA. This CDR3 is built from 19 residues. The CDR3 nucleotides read TGTGCCAGCAGCCCGGGGGCGGGGGCAGGAGAAATAGCCAAAAACATTCAGTACTTC. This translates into CASSPGAGAGEIAKNIQYF.

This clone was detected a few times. The CDR3 spells CASSLSRGYSEQFF. CDR3 nucleotides: TGTGCCAGCAGCTTGAGCCGGGGCTACTCTGAGCAGTTCTTC. This chain joins TRBV11-3 and TRBJ2-1, with D perhaps assigned TRBD1 or TRBD2 (5 bases each). The ends were cut back, 3 bases at V and 9 bases at J, with 15 bases in the middle. The CDR3 runs 14 residues. Germline V gene sequence: CDR1 SGHNT, CDR2 YENEEA.

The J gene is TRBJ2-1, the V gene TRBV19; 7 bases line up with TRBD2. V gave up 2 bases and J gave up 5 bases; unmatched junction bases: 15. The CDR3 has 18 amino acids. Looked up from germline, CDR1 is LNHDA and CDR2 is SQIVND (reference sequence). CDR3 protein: CASSISMKAGRLDNEQFF. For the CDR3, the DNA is TGTGCCAGTAGTATATCAATGAAAGCGGGACGATTGGACAATGAGCAGTTCTTC. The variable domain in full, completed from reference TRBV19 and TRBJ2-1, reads DGGITQSPKYLFRKEGQNVTLSCEQNLNHDAMYWYRQDPGQGLRLIYYSQIVNDFQKGDIAEGYSVSREKKESFPLTVTSAQKNPTAFYLCASSISMKAGRLDNEQFFGPGTRLTVL.

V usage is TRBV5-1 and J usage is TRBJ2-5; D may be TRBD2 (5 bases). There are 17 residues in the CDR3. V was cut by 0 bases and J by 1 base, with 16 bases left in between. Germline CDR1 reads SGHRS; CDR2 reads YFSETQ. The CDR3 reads CASSLAGVGGLQETQYF. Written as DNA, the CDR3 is TGCGCCAGCAGCTTGGCCGGGGTGGGCGGACTCCAAGAGACCCAGTACTTC.